One sample yielded the 31 T cell receptor beta chains listed below, sequenced in a study of cytomegalovirus exposure and HLA in healthy donors. Use of 60 Vbeta and 13 Jbeta primers characterized the PCR. Sequenced by immunoSEQ multiplex PCR; TCRdb stores in-frame clones only, minus some. Here the sample spans fewer than 75,000 clones, approximately 80% being singletons. The sample comprised PBMCs. Receptor source: a woman younger than 45 in good health and CMV-seronegative.

The chain joins TRBV27 to TRBJ2-6, with D perhaps TRBD2 (6 bases). This CDR3 is 15 amino acids long. Germline CDR1 MNHEY, CDR2 SMNVEV (reference sequence). Trimming took 1 base from V and 3 from J, leaving 7 bases between them. CDR3 residues: CASSLWGGGANVLTF. CDR3 sequence (DNA): TGTGCCAGCAGTTTATGGGGAGGTGGGGCCAACGTCCTGACTTTC.

This chain uses TRBV2 with TRBJ2-5; 12 bases align to TRBD1. Germline values: CDR1 SNHLY, CDR2 FYNNEI. Germline trimming cut 6 bases from V and 5 bases from J; bases unmatched to any gene: 4. This CDR3 is 14 amino acids long. The CDR3 sequence: CASSRDRGQETQYF. The CDR3 DNA reads as TGTGCCAGCAGCAGGGACAGGGGGCAGGAGACCCAGTACTTC.

The chain employs TRBV6-5 and TRBJ2-1; D is undetermined. The CDR3 length is 14 residues. Germline V gene lookup returns CDR1 MNHEY and CDR2 SVGAGI. The ends were cut back, 5 bases at V and 0 bases at J, with 8 bases in the middle. DNA of the CDR3: TGTGCCAGCAGTGAGCGTGACTCCTACAATGAGCAGTTCTTC. Protein: CASSERDSYNEQFF.

The rearrangement uses TRBV6-1 and TRBJ1-3; 8 bases map to TRBD1. V lost 7 bases and J lost 7; bases outside the gene matches: 12. The CDR3 extends over 15 amino acids. The germline CDR1 and CDR2 sequences are MNHNS and SASEGT. CDR3 amino acids: CASILGTGLGNTIYF. In DNA form, the CDR3 reads TGTGCCAGCATCCTAGGGACAGGTCTTGGGAACACCATATATTTT.

V gene TRBV9 combines with J gene TRBJ2-6, with TRBD2 matching over 7 bases. CDR3 size: 18 residues. J lost 0 bases, V lost 4 bases, and 10 bases had no gene match. CDR1 and CDR2 from the germline V gene are SGDLS and YYNGEE. The DNA of the CDR3 is TGTGCCAGCAGCCAGTGGAGGGACTACCTCTCTGGGGCCAACGTCCTGACTTTC. It codes for CASSQWRDYLSGANVLTF.

The rearrangement joins TRBV29-1 to TRBJ1-1; TRBD1 agrees at 9 bases. J was trimmed by 4 bases and V by 6 bases; bases with no gene match: 6. Per the germline V gene, CDR1 is SQVTM and CDR2 is ANQGSEA. This CDR3 has 13 residues. DNA for the CDR3: TGCAGCGTGCACAGGGGGCAGGGCACTGAAGCTTTCTTT. It encodes CSVHRGQGTEAFF.

This rearrangement joins TRBV5-1 to TRBJ2-3; 7 nucleotides align to TRBD2. This CDR3 has 13 amino acids. Germline CDR1 reads SGHRS; CDR2 reads YFSETQ. Losses at the gene ends were 4 bases for V and 5 bases for J; bases not matched to a gene: 4. Here the CDR3 DNA reads TGCGCCAGCAGCCCGGGGGGTATAGATACGCAGTATTTT. Its translation is CASSPGGIDTQYF.

The chain is built from TRBV30 and TRBJ1-2, with D unclear. The CDR3 length is 14 residues. Germline CDR1 reads GTSNPN; CDR2 reads SVGIG (reference sequence). Trimming stripped 1 base from V and 3 bases from J, with 12 bases between. The CDR3 DNA reads TGTGCCTGGAGTGAGGTGGGAGCCTACTATGGCTACACCTTC. It translates to CAWSEVGAYYGYTF.

This CDR3 is CASSLEAGAGNTIYF. The CDR3 DNA follows: TGCGCCAGCAGCTTGGAAGCAGGGGCTGGAAACACCATATATTTT. The chain combines TRBV5-1 with TRBJ1-3; D is possibly TRBD1 (6 bases). CDR1 is SGHRS and CDR2 is YFSETQ in the germline V gene. The CDR3 contains 15 residues. V was pared by 0 bases and J by 2 bases, with 9 bases between.

This chain links TRBV6-7 with TRBJ2-5; TRBD2 is a possible D gene (5 bases). TRBV6-7 is reported as an ORF; its role is uncertain. CDR3 size: 17 residues. V was trimmed by 3 bases and J by 3 bases, leaving 20 bases between them. CDR3 nucleotide sequence: TGTGCCAGCAGTTATCCAGACGGGGTAGGCCGGGAAGAGACCCAGTACTTC. As protein: CASSYPDGVGREETQYF.

J is TRBJ1-1 and V is TRBV4-3; D unresolved. The V end was cut by 1 base, the J end by 4 bases, with 10 bases between. CDR1 and CDR2 from the germline V gene are LGHNA and YSLEER. The length of the CDR3 is 14 residues. The CDR3 sequence is CASSQVRGSTEAFF. The CDR3 nucleotides read TGCGCCAGCAGCCAAGTAAGAGGGAGCACTGAAGCTTTCTTT.

J is TRBJ2-3 and V is TRBV29-1; 8 bases align to TRBD2. This CDR3 spans 16 amino acids. CDR1 SQVTM and CDR2 ANQGSEA come from the germline V gene. V trimming: 2 bases; J trimming: 2 bases; junction bases outside the gene matches: 9. CDR3 region: CSVEPREGRNTDTQYF. Here the CDR3 DNA reads TGCAGCGTTGAACCCCGGGAGGGCCGGAACACAGATACGCAGTATTTT.

The chain is built from TRBV11-2 and TRBJ1-5, with D unclear. CDR1 and CDR2 from the germline V gene are SGHAT and FQNNGV. CDR3 length: 15 residues. Trimming left V 5 bases short and J 4 bases short, with 15 bases between. CDR3 loop: CASSPTGLLNQPQHF. In DNA form, the CDR3 reads TGTGCCAGCAGCCCAACCGGACTCTTGAATCAGCCCCAGCATTTT.

The V call is TRBV9, the J call TRBJ1-6, with 7 nucleotides matching TRBD1. Looked up from germline, CDR1 is SGDLS and CDR2 is YYNGEE. Trimming removed 4 bases from V and 7 bases from J; junction bases left unmatched: 8. This CDR3 region has 15 residues. The CDR3 reads CASSPRRDSNSPLHF. The CDR3 DNA reads as TGTGCCAGCAGCCCCCGGCGGGACAGCAATTCACCCCTCCACTTT.

Remarks on this clone: An end of the junction does not agree with germline; a read error may underlie this. The V call is TRBV4-2, the J call TRBJ1-1; 10 nucleotides agree with TRBD1. This CDR3 contains 12 residues. Germline values: CDR1 LGHNA, CDR2 YNFKEQ. As DNA, the CDR3 is TGTGCCAGCAGCCGACAGGACAGGGGGGCGATCTTT. This sequence encodes CASSRQDRGAIF.

The gene calls are TRBV27 and TRBJ2-3; D is unresolved. Per the germline V gene, CDR1 is MNHEY and CDR2 is SMNVEV (reference sequence). Trimming took off 2 bases at V and 6 bases at J, with 6 bases between the two ends. There are 12 residues in the CDR3. This chain's CDR3 is CASSLRGDTQYF. CDR3 DNA: TGTGCCAGCAGTTTAAGAGGTGATACGCAGTATTTT.

CDR3 nucleotide sequence: TGTGCCAGCTCACCACTAGCGACAGGGGGCGGCGAGCAGTACGTC. Amino acids: CASSPLATGGGEQYV. The chain employs TRBV18 and TRBJ2-7, with 10 nucleotides matching TRBD1. CDR1 is KGHSH, CDR2 LQKENI, per germline. This CDR3 has 15 amino acids. The V segment lost 1 base and the J segment 6 bases; nucleotides outside the gene matches: 6.

The V call is TRBV18, the J call TRBJ1-5; D ambiguous. The germline gives CDR1 KGHSH, CDR2 LQKENI. The CDR3 runs 14 residues. The germline V and J ends were trimmed by 6 bases and 7 bases, with 16 bases remaining between them. The CDR3: CASSRSDFSQPQHF. The CDR3 region has the DNA TGTGCCAGCTCCCGGTCGGACTTTTCACAGCCCCAGCATTTT. Based on the CDR3 plus reference TRBV18 and TRBJ1-5, the full variable domain is NAGVMQNPRHLVRRRGQEARLRCSPMKGHSHVYWYRQLPEEGLKFMVYLQKENIIDESGMPKERFSAEFPKEGPSILRIQQVVRGDSAAYFCASSRSDFSQPQHFGDGTRLSIL.

This sequence joins TRBV30 and TRBJ1-1; a weak D match, TRBD1 (5 bases). Per germline, CDR1 GTSNPN and CDR2 SVGIG (reference sequence). This CDR3 comprises 13 residues. V was trimmed by 0 bases and J by 1 base, leaving 6 bases between them. The CDR3 protein is CAWSVQENTEAFF. CDR3 coding DNA: TGTGCCTGGAGTGTACAGGAGAACACTGAAGCTTTCTTT.

The V and J genes are TRBV2 and TRBJ1-1; D not certain. Between the trimmed V and J ends, which lost 10 bases and 2 bases, there was a span of 17 bases. The CDR3 extends over 14 amino acids. The germline CDR1 and CDR2 sequences are SNHLY and FYNNEI. In DNA form, the CDR3 reads TGTGCCACCAACCGAGGGCTTCCCAACACTGAAGCTTTCTTT. This sequence encodes CATNRGLPNTEAFF.

The chain carries TRBV6-5 and TRBJ2-2; 12 nucleotides agree with TRBD2. The length of the CDR3 is 16 residues. After removal of 4 bases from V and 5 bases from J, the junction contained 5 bases not matched to a gene. CDR1 MNHEY and CDR2 SVGAGI come from the germline V gene. The CDR3 reads CASSFPGTSGTGELFF. DNA for the CDR3: TGTGCCAGCAGTTTTCCCGGGACTAGCGGGACCGGGGAGCTGTTTTTT.

This clone appeared a few times. The chain combines TRBV18 with TRBJ2-2; D uncertain. Trimming took off 1 base at V and 0 bases at J, with 3 bases between the two ends. The V gene's germline CDR1 is KGHSH and CDR2 LQKENI. This CDR3 comprises 14 residues. The CDR3, as DNA: TGTGCCAGCTCACCACAGCCGAACACCGGGGAGCTGTTTTTT. Protein: CASSPQPNTGELFF.

The chain employs TRBV7-9 and TRBJ1-4; a possible D gene is TRBD1 (5 bases). Looked up from germline, CDR1 is SEHNR and CDR2 is FQNEAQ (reference sequence). The CDR3 length is 14 residues. Trimming left V 1 base short and J 8 bases short, with 11 bases between. In DNA, the CDR3 is TGTGCCAGCAGCTTAGGGCAGGGTAGCGAAAAACTGTTTTTT. It translates to CASSLGQGSEKLFF.

The sample holds a few counts of this clone. The chain employs TRBV2 and TRBJ2-6, with D tentatively TRBD2 (5 bases). This CDR3 region has 15 residues. V was trimmed by 1 base and J by 2 bases, leaving 6 bases between them. Germline V CDR1 and CDR2: SNHLY, FYNNEI. CDR3 in amino acids: CASSEEGAGANVLTF. The CDR3 DNA is TGTGCCAGCAGTGAAGAGGGAGCTGGGGCCAACGTCCTGACTTTC.

The CDR3 sequence is CASSLSGTGASPLHF. DNA of the CDR3: TGTGCCAGCAGTTTATCCGGGACAGGGGCTTCACCCCTCCACTTT. The V gene is TRBV27, the J gene TRBJ1-6; 10 bases align to TRBD1. There are 15 residues in the CDR3. CDR1 and CDR2 (germline): MNHEY, SMNVEV (reference sequence). V lost 0 bases and J lost 9; bases outside the gene matches: 2.

The chain couples TRBV5-5 to TRBJ1-2; 7 nucleotides match TRBD1. V lost 3 bases to trimming and J lost 2 bases; unmatched junction nucleotides: 7. CDR1 and CDR2 (germline): SGHKS, YYEKEE (reference sequence). The CDR3 sequence is 15 residues long. CDR3 sequence reads: CASSWVGQENYGYTF. The CDR3 nucleotides read TGTGCCAGCAGCTGGGTAGGACAGGAGAACTATGGCTACACCTTC.

The table lists this clone with a count of one. CDR3 DNA sequence: TGTGCCAGCAGCTTGACAGGGAGATCTGCCCTCGGCAATCAGCCCCAGCATTTT. Amino acid sequence: CASSLTGRSALGNQPQHF. The J gene is TRBJ1-5, the V gene TRBV7-6, with 7 positions matching TRBD1. Germline V gives CDR1 SGHVS, CDR2 FNYEAQ. With V trimmed by 3 bases and J by 2 bases, 13 bases remained unmatched. CDR3 length: 18 residues.

The rearrangement joins TRBV11-1 to TRBJ2-3; 10 bases map to TRBD2. V dropped 5 bases and J dropped 1; count of bases not matched to a gene: 3. CDR1 SGHAT and CDR2 FQDESV come from the germline V gene (reference sequence). The CDR3 covers 15 residues. CDR3 nucleotide sequence: TGTGCCAGCAGCCACGGACTAGCGGGCACAGATACGCAGTATTTT. Encoded protein: CASSHGLAGTDTQYF. Using reference TRBV11-1 and TRBJ2-3 for the parts outside the CDR3, the full variable domain is EAEVAQSPRYKITEKSQAVAFWCDPISGHATLYWYRQILGQGPELLVQFQDESVVDDSQLPKDRFSAERLKGVDSTLKIQPAELGDSAMYLCASSHGLAGTDTQYFGPGTRLTVL.

This clone was counted between two and nine times. The chain couples TRBV29-1 to TRBJ1-2; D may be TRBD1 (6 bases). This CDR3 comprises 15 residues. Germline loops: CDR1 SQVTM, CDR2 ANQGSEA. V was shortened by 0 bases and J by 3 bases, with 14 bases between the two germline ends. CDR3: CSVEDIRGFYYGYTF. CDR3 nucleotide sequence: TGCAGCGTTGAAGACATCAGGGGATTTTACTATGGCTACACCTTC.

The rearrangement links TRBV11-2 to TRBJ1-1, with TRBD1 matching 8 bases. The CDR3 loop spans 17 amino acids. Per germline, CDR1 SGHAT and CDR2 FQNNGV. The V and J ends lost 1 base and 3 bases, in that order; junction bases with no gene match: 10. The CDR3 region has the DNA TGTGCCAGCAGCTTAGCGTTTCGATCAGGGGGCCACACTGAAGCTTTCTTT. Translated: CASSLAFRSGGHTEAFF.

In DNA, the CDR3 is TGCGCCAGCAGCCAAATACCGAGCGGAGAGCAGTACTTC. This codes for CASSQIPSGEQYF. The V and J genes are TRBV4-1 and TRBJ2-7; perhaps TRBD2 as D (5 bases). Germline lookup yields CDR1 MGHRA and CDR2 YSYEKL. The V gene lost 2 bases and the J gene lost 7 bases, with 12 bases spanning the gap. This CDR3 is built from 13 residues.